The T cell receptor beta chain under discussion was sequenced for a study of vaccination and CD4 T cells after COVID-19. Treatment here: approximately nine-day PBMC culture with coronavirus spike peptide pools or control peptides (ViraFEST assay). Note on this clonotype: Its antigen is as yet unknown.

An Oncomine TCR Beta short-read assay was used to sequence the DNA from cultured CD4+ T cells. TCRdb ran MiXCR on the PCR reads and lists one entry per CDR3 protein. Among about 2,600 distinct CDR3 sequences, 28% were seen once, and the ten largest hold roughly 27%. The CDR3 is made up of 14 amino acids. Trimming took off 0 bases at V and 0 bases at J, with 2 bases between the two ends. Looked up from germline, CDR1 is SEHNR and CDR2 is FQNEAQ (reference sequence). The chain uses TRBV7-9 and TRBJ2-2, with D unclear. The sequencing here drew on CD4+ T cells from blood, cultured in vitro, taken after SARS-CoV-2 vaccination. This receptor was taken from a human donor who had recovered from COVID-19. This CDR3 is CASSLATNTGELFF. In nucleotides, the CDR3 is TGTGCCAGCAGCTTAGCAACGAACACCGGGGAGCTGTTTTTT. The entire variable domain, with the rest obtained from reference TRBV7-9 and TRBJ2-2, is as follows: DTGVSQNPRHKITKRGQNVTFRCDPISEHNRLYWYRQTLGQGPEFLTYFQNEAQLEKSRLLSDRFSAERPKGSFSTLEIQRTEQGDSAMYLCASSLATNTGELFFGEGSRLTVL.